A selection of T cell receptor beta chains follows, all from one sample in a study of beta chain features in type 1 diabetes. Measured with immunoSEQ multiplex PCR; TCRdb has only the in-frame clones, and not every one. The table has about 470,000 clones, over 25% seen once; the top ten hold about 0.06%. Sequencing was performed on naive CD4+ T cells from blood. The receptor set was obtained from a man in his late teens or twenties in good health. Each CDR3 is given with its conserved first and last residue. A D gene is named only where the DNA matches it firmly. Some rows mark clone size as missing; the rest say once, few, many or name a class of expanded clone.

NA	TRBJ2-1	TRBV4-3	TRBD2	TGCGCCAGCAGCCAAGATCTAGCGACTAGCGTTGATCTGAGATCGTTCTTC	CASSQDLATSVDLRSFF
NA	TRBJ2-7	TRBV27	TRBD2	TGTGCCAGCACGAAGCGGGAATCCCACGAGCAGTACTTC	CASTKRESHEQYF
NA	TRBJ2-1	TRBV15	TRBD1	TGTGCCACCAGCAGACCTGGGACAGTCCACAATGAGCAGTTCTTC	CATSRPGTVHNEQFF
NA	TRBJ2-1	TRBV7-9	NA	TGTGCCAGCAGCTTAGCAGGGATCTCCTACAATGAGCAGTTCTTC	CASSLAGISYNEQFF
NA	TRBJ2-3	TRBV7-9	TRBD1	TGTGCCAGCAGCCCGGGACAGGGAACAGATACGCAGTATTTT	CASSPGQGTDTQYF
once	TRBJ2-4	TRBV7-6	NA	TGTGCCAGCAGCTTGGAGGATCCTCAGTACTTC	CASSLEDPQYF
few	TRBJ2-1	TRBV28	NA	TGTGCCAGCAGTTTTATTGGGGCGTTGTATTTCATCCAGTTCTTC	CASSFIGALYFIQFF
few	TRBJ2-5	TRBV7-2	NA	TGTGCCAGCAGCCTAGCCTGGCGACAGACCCAGTACTTC	CASSLAWRQTQYF
NA	TRBJ1-4	TRBV13	NA	TGTGCCAGCAGCTCGTACGGGACTCTCCCTGGTAAACTGTTTTTT	CASSSYGTLPGKLFF
NA	TRBJ2-7	TRBV4-2	TRBD2	TGTGCCAGCAGCCAAGAGGATAGCGGGTCCTACGAGCAGTACTTC	CASSQEDSGSYEQYF
NA	TRBJ2-1	TRBV29-1	TRBD1	TGCAGCGTCAAGACAGGGGGCTGGAAGTATAATGAGCAGTTCTTC	CSVKTGGWKYNEQFF
NA	TRBJ2-5	TRBV5-6	NA	TGTGCCAGCAGCCCGTCCCAGGGGACAGAGACCCAGTACTTC	CASSPSQGTETQYF
once	TRBJ1-2	TRBV9	TRBD1	TGTGCCAGCAGCGTAGAATCAGGGGGCTATGGCTACACCTTC	CASSVESGGYGYTF
few	TRBJ2-5	TRBV9	TRBD2	TGTGCCAGCAGCGTAGTTGGCGGGAGAGAGACCCAGTACTTC	CASSVVGGRETQYF
NA	TRBJ2-1	TRBV19	TRBD2	TGTGCCAGTAGTATAGGCGGGAGGAGTGGACATGAGCAGTTCTTC	CASSIGGRSGHEQFF
NA	TRBJ2-3	TRBV30	TRBD2	TGTGCCTGTACGGGACTACCCCACGATACGCAGTATTTT	CACTGLPHDTQYF
NA	TRBJ2-7	TRBV6-4	TRBD1	TGTGCCAGGTGTTACAGGGGATCCGAGCAGTACTTC	CARCYRGSEQYF
NA	TRBJ2-7	TRBV11-1	NA	TGTGCCAGCAGCTTAGGCTCCTACGAGCAGTACTTC	CASSLGSYEQYF
few	TRBJ1-5	TRBV9	NA	TGTGCCAGCAGCGTAGGGGGTTATTATCAGCCCCAGCATTTT	CASSVGGYYQPQHF
NA	TRBJ1-1	TRBV30	TRBD1	TGTGCCTGGAAGGGACAGATGAACACTGAAGCTTTCTTT	CAWKGQMNTEAFF
few	TRBJ1-2	TRBV25-1	TRBD1	TGTGCCAGCAGTGAACGACAGGGTATTGGGCATGGCTACACCTTC	CASSERQGIGHGYTF
NA	TRBJ2-1	TRBV30	NA	TGTGCCTGGAGCGTTAGGCAGGGAACCTACAATGAGCAGTTCTTC	CAWSVRQGTYNEQFF
few	TRBJ2-5	TRBV7-9	NA	TGTGCCAGCAGCCAATACGAGACCCAGTACTTC	CASSQYETQYF
NA	TRBJ2-2	TRBV27	NA	TGTGCCAGCCAAGGGAGAAACACCGGGGAGCTGTTTTTT	CASQGRNTGELFF
few	TRBJ2-7	TRBV6-6	NA	TGTGCCAGCAGTTACTCCGGCAGCTCCTACGAGCAGTACTTC	CASSYSGSSYEQYF
NA	TRBJ2-7	TRBV7-6	TRBD2	TGTGCCAGCAGCGGGGGGACTAGCGCCTTCTACGAGCAGTACTTC	CASSGGTSAFYEQYF
NA	TRBJ2-1	TRBV18	NA	TGTGCCAGCTCACCACGGGAGGTCAATGTCAATGAGCAGTTCTTC	CASSPREVNVNEQFF
NA	TRBJ2-7	TRBV23-1	TRBD1	TGCGCCAGCAGTCAGGGACAGGGGACGTTATACGAGCAGTACTTC	CASSQGQGTLYEQYF
NA	TRBJ2-1	TRBV4-1	TRBD2	TGCGCCAGCAGCCAAGATCGTCTACTAGCGCAATCCTACAATGAGCAGTTCTTC	CASSQDRLLAQSYNEQFF